Described below is a single T cell receptor beta chain sequence and its context. V gave up 4 bases and J gave up 3 bases; unmatched junction bases: 7. CDR1 and CDR2 (germline): SGHRS, YFSETQ. This CDR3 has 15 residues. Time point denoted: pretreatment peripheral blood. The assay was immunoSEQ multiplex PCR, and TCRdb's table has in-frame clones only and misses some. The table has about 95,000 clones, around 86% seen once; the top ten hold approximately 2%. The data derive from a study of PD-L1 blockade in urothelial cancer. Study in general: Patients commenced atezolizumab around 2014, and it was given at 1,200 mg intravenously every 3 weeks. Analysis of the blood was performed 3 weeks (second dose) and 6 weeks after treatment start. Across blood samples, T cells had a median count of approximately 140,000. Prior chemotherapy regimens per patient numbered 0 to 3.

This material consisted of PBMCs, taken around atezolizumab (anti-PD-L1) treatment. This chain links TRBV5-1 with TRBJ1-1; 9 nucleotides match TRBD1. The receptor comes from a man aged 60 to 69 with urothelial cancer. The CDR3, as DNA: TGCGCCAGCAGCCAAGGGGACAGGGAGGACACTGAAGCTTTCTTT. Amino acid sequence: CASSQGDREDTEAFF.